This T cell receptor beta chain was captured by sequencing in a study of T cells in Graves' hyperthyroidism and ophthalmopathy. Overall study context: Peripheral blood draws took place at initial diagnosis, ahead of any treatment.

RNA transcripts yielded amplified TCR beta CDR3 regions. The study used the HTBI primer set for a first-round RT-PCR of the TCR CDR3. TCRdb recomputed calls from the multiplex PCR reads with MiXCR, one row per CDR3 protein. This table has about 560,000 distinct CDR3 sequences, approximately 15% appearing once. Per the germline V gene, CDR1 is MNHNS and CDR2 is SASEGT. The V and J ends lost 5 bases and 1 base respectively, with 8 bases between them. This CDR3 is built from 13 residues. Out of over 7.5 ml of fresh peripheral blood came the PBMCs. Input material: blood. The sequence came from a woman under 30 with Graves' hyperthyroidism. The chain joins TRBV6-1 to TRBJ1-1; D unclear. CDR3 in amino acids: CASSLATNTEAFF. The CDR3 DNA follows: TGTGCCAGCAGTCTAGCGACGAACACTGAAGCTTTCTTT.